This T cell receptor beta chain comes out of a study of blood T cell repertoires in COVID-19. Repertoires were generated with immunoSEQ multiplex PCR, while TCRdb's copy carries only in-frame clones and drops some. Of a few hundred thousand clones in the sample, 75% to 90% are singletons; the top ten hold about 9.1%. From germline, CDR1 is SGHRS and CDR2 YFSETQ. V gave up 1 base and J gave up 9 bases; unmatched junction bases: 6. The CDR3 runs 14 residues. Sample: peripheral blood. This sequence originates from a human donor in a cohort sampled during active COVID-19. The chain joins TRBV5-1 to TRBJ2-1, with TRBD2 matching 8 bases. CDR3 bases: TGCGCCAGCAGCTTGCTTCGGGGGGGAGGTGAGCAGTTCTTC. It encodes CASSLLRGGGEQFF.